This T cell receptor beta chain was sequenced in a study of T cell clonotyping in hematopoietic cell transplantation. Study context: Cytoreduction preceded collection of pretransplant recipient samples.

Time point given: recipient sample about 28 days before transplant, after cytoreduction. Produced via immunoSEQ multiplex PCR; TCRdb's table is partial and in-frame only. The data contain roughly 20,000 clones, under 90% of them singletons. The sequence was collected from a man younger than 35 with biphenotypic leukemia. Some clones in this sample may be carry-over from other donors' samples. The source was peripheral blood mononuclear cells, collected before stem cell transplant.

CDR3 nucleotide sequence: TGTGCCAGTAGCTTAACTGGTTTGACAGGGACCTCCTACGAGCAGTACTTC. The encoded protein is CASSLTGLTGTSYEQYF. The chain recombines TRBV19 with TRBJ2-7, with 7 bases lining up with TRBD1. Per germline, CDR1 LNHDA and CDR2 SQIVND (reference sequence). The V and J ends lost 6 bases and 0 bases, in that order; junction bases with no gene match: 14. This CDR3 is 17 amino acids long.